The 32 T cell receptor beta chains given below trace back to one sample, sequenced in a study of blood T cell repertoires in COVID-19. TCRdb's table, derived via immunoSEQ multiplex PCR, lists solely in-frame clones and lacks some. Here the sample spans 95,000 to 150,000 clones, about 85% being singletons. The sample was peripheral blood. The receptors here all came from a woman of 80 years or more with acute or convalescent COVID-19.

This rearrangement joins TRBV7-9 to TRBJ2-3; 8 bases map to TRBD2. The V segment lost 2 bases and the J segment 3 bases; nucleotides outside the gene matches: 4. This CDR3 is built from 15 residues. Germline CDR1 and CDR2: SEHNR and FQNEAQ (reference sequence). CDR3 in amino acids: CASSLSSGGTDTQYF. The CDR3 bases are TGTGCCAGCAGCTTATCCAGCGGGGGTACAGATACGCAGTATTTT.

The rearrangement links TRBV21-1 to TRBJ2-1; the DNA was not compared with TRBD1, the D call given in the table. TRBV21-1 is an annotated pseudogene. This CDR3 comprises 16 residues. The DNA of the CDR3 is TGTGCCAGCAGCCGCAGAGCTTACCACAGCTACAATGAGCAGTTCTTC. Translated, it gives CASSRRAYHSYNEQFF.

The chain has TRBV5-1 and TRBJ1-1, with D perhaps TRBD1 (5 bases). CDR1 is SGHRS, CDR2 YFSETQ, per germline. This CDR3 region has 14 residues. Trimming cost V 3 bases and J 1 base, with 10 bases left between them. The CDR3 nucleotides read TGCGCCAGCAGCTCCCAGGGAGGGAACACTGAAGCTTTCTTT. Translating gives CASSSQGGNTEAFF.

The chain joins TRBV6-2 or TRBV6-3 to TRBJ2-7; D not certain. The CDR3 is 12 amino acids. The ends were cut back, 4 bases at V and 9 bases at J, with 13 bases in the middle. Germline V gene sequence: CDR1 MNHEY, CDR2 SVGEGT. The CDR3 sequence: CASSSLPAAQYV. The CDR3 DNA follows: TGTGCCAGCAGTTCATTACCTGCGGCGCAGTACGTC.

As DNA, the CDR3 is TGTGCCAGCAGTTTAGGAAGGGGTGGCGAAAAACTGTTTTTT. Encoded protein: CASSLGRGGEKLFF. The chain uses TRBV28 and TRBJ1-4, with a tentative D call TRBD1 (5 bases). The V end was cut by 2 bases, the J end by 8 bases, with 12 bases between. The CDR3 loop spans 14 amino acids. Looked up from germline, CDR1 is MDHEN and CDR2 is SYDVKM.

The J gene is TRBJ1-2, the V gene TRBV10-3; D ambiguous. Germline-derived CDR1 and CDR2 are ENHRY and SYGVKD. Trimming shortened V by 2 bases and J by 11 bases, and 24 bases separated the two germline ends. CDR3 length: 16 residues. The CDR3, as DNA: TGTGCCATCAGTGAGGCGGTCTCTGGAAGCATAAGAAGATACACCTTC. Residues: CAISEAVSGSIRRYTF.

Remarks on this clone: This sample also contains other DNA sequences that code for the same CDR3. This chain uses TRBV9 with TRBJ2-2; D uncertain. In germline, CDR1 is SGDLS, CDR2 YYNGEE. V was clipped by 0 bases and J by 6 bases, with 3 bases between them. The CDR3 totals 12 residues. The CDR3 DNA follows: TGTGCCAGCAGCGTAGTAGCCGGGGAGCTGTTTTTT. It yields the protein CASSVVAGELFF.

This chain links TRBV25-1 with TRBJ2-7; D may be TRBD1 (5 bases). CDR1 is MGHDK, CDR2 SYGVNS, per germline. V was trimmed by 7 bases and J by 2 bases, leaving 12 bases between them. The CDR3 spans 13 residues. The CDR3 spells CASTSRQTYEQYF. The DNA for the CDR3 is TGTGCCAGCACTTCAAGACAGACCTACGAGCAGTACTTC.

This clone was detected only a few times. CDR3 DNA: TGTGCCAGCAGCTTAGGGCCAGAAAATGAAAAACTGTTTTTT. Its translation: CASSLGPENEKLFF. The chain recombines TRBV7-3 with TRBJ1-4; D is unclear. Germline V gene sequence: CDR1 SGHTA, CDR2 FQGTGA. Trimming removed 2 bases at V and 5 bases at J, with 9 bases between. The CDR3 spans 14 residues. The full variable domain, in which reference TRBV7-3 and TRBJ1-4 provide the parts outside the CDR3, is GAGVSQTPSNKVTEKGKYVELRCDPISGHTALYWYRQSLGQGPEFLIYFQGTGAADDSGLPNDRFFAVRPEGSVSTLKIQRTERGDSAVYLCASSLGPENEKLFFGSGTQLSVL.

The V and J genes are TRBV4-1 and TRBJ1-1; the D is unclear. Between the trimmed V and J ends, which lost 4 bases and 4 bases, there was a span of 19 bases. The V gene's germline CDR1 is MGHRA and CDR2 YSYEKL. The CDR3 is 16 residues long. CDR3 protein: CASSPTSQRGGTEAFF. The CDR3 region has the DNA TGCGCCAGCAGCCCAACATCGCAGCGAGGAGGCACTGAAGCTTTCTTT.

This clone has only one observation. This sequence joins TRBV6-5 and TRBJ2-1, with D perhaps matching TRBD1 (6 bases). In germline, CDR1 is MNHEY, CDR2 SVGAGI. Trimming left V 4 bases short and J 7 bases short, with 11 bases between. The CDR3 covers 13 residues. CDR3 coding DNA: TGTGCCAGCAGTTTTACGACAGGTAATGAGCAGTTCTTC. This gives the protein CASSFTTGNEQFF.

The chain combines TRBV11-3 with TRBJ2-5; D remains unclear. The CDR3 is 12 amino acids. Trimming stripped 0 bases from V and 5 bases from J, with 4 bases between. Germline loops: CDR1 SGHNT, CDR2 YENEEA. The CDR3 spells CASSLDRETQYF. In DNA form, the CDR3 reads TGTGCCAGCAGCTTAGATCGGGAGACCCAGTACTTC. Combining the CDR3 with reference TRBV11-3 and TRBJ2-5 gives the whole variable domain EAGVVQSPRYKIIEKKQPVAFWCNPISGHNTLYWYLQNLGQGPELLIRYENEEAVDDSQLPKDRFSAERLKGVDSTLKIQPAELGDSAVYLCASSLDRETQYFGPGTRLLVL.

CDR3 region: CASSQDSLPPGEQYV. The CDR3 DNA is TGTGCCAGCAGCCAGGACTCCTTACCCCCGGGCGAGCAGTACGTC. V and J are TRBV5-4 and TRBJ2-7; the D gene is possibly TRBD2 (5 bases). V lost 4 bases and J lost 6, with 20 bases in between. This CDR3 comprises 15 residues. The germline gives CDR1 SGHNT, CDR2 YYREEE (reference sequence).

The gene calls are TRBV28 and TRBJ1-1, with a tentative D call TRBD1 (5 bases). The CDR3 has 11 amino acids. V shed 6 bases and J shed 9 bases, with 11 bases lying between them. Looked up from germline, CDR1 is MDHEN and CDR2 is SYDVKM. The CDR3 nucleotides read TGTGCCAGCAGAGCGCGGGGACAAGCTTTCTTT. This gives the protein CASRARGQAFF. The variable domain in full, with the rest retrieved from reference TRBV28 and TRBJ1-1, is DVKVTQSSRYLVKRTGEKVFLECVQDMDHENMFWYRQDPGLGLRLIYFSYDVKMKEKGDIPEGYSVSREKKERFSLILESASTNQTSMYLCASRARGQAFFGQGTRLTVV.

The V gene is TRBV5-6, the J gene TRBJ2-5; no reliable D call. Germline lookup yields CDR1 SGHDT and CDR2 YYEEEE. V lost 0 bases to trimming and J lost 1 base, with 7 bases between them. This CDR3 contains 14 residues. The CDR3 spells CASSLVFGQETQYF. Written as DNA, the CDR3 is TGTGCCAGCAGCTTGGTATTCGGCCAAGAGACCCAGTACTTC.

The V call is TRBV4-1, the J call TRBJ2-7; 8 bases are a match to TRBD1. With V trimmed by 1 base and J by 2 bases, 4 bases remained unmatched. The CDR3 consists of 15 residues. Germline values: CDR1 MGHRA, CDR2 YSYEKL. CDR3: CASSQGAGGAYEQYV. In DNA form, the CDR3 reads TGCGCCAGCAGCCAAGGGGCAGGGGGCGCCTACGAGCAGTACGTC.

The chain joins TRBV19 to TRBJ1-2; 10 positions match TRBD1. Germline lookup yields CDR1 LNHDA and CDR2 SQIVND (reference sequence). V lost 4 bases to trimming and J lost 2 bases; unmatched junction nucleotides: 7. The CDR3 contains 16 residues. The CDR3 loop is CASSKGQGLLNYGYTF. CDR3 DNA sequence: TGTGCCAGTAGTAAGGGACAGGGGTTATTGAACTATGGCTACACCTTC.

The chain has TRBV27 and TRBJ2-1, with 7 bases fitting TRBD2. Germline CDR1 MNHEY, CDR2 SMNVEV (reference sequence). The CDR3 has 12 residues. Unmatched junction bases numbered 3, after V lost 9 bases and J lost 4 bases. CDR3 sequence reads: CASGGGYNEQFF. The DNA of the CDR3 is TGTGCCAGTGGGGGGGGGTACAATGAGCAGTTCTTC.

The rearrangement joins TRBV5-1 to TRBJ2-1, with D perhaps matching TRBD2 (5 bases). V lost 0 bases and J 5 bases, leaving 12 bases between the germline ends. The CDR3 spans 15 residues. CDR1 is SGHRS, CDR2 YFSETQ, per germline. This CDR3 is CASSLVASGNNEQFF. DNA for the CDR3: TGCGCCAGCAGCTTGGTAGCTTCGGGGAACAATGAGCAGTTCTTC.

The chain links TRBV12-5 to TRBJ1-2, with D uncertain. The germline CDR1 and CDR2 sequences are LGHNT and FRNRAP. The CDR3 contains 12 residues. V lost 7 bases to trimming and J lost 4 bases, with 10 bases between them. Here the CDR3 DNA reads TGTGCTAGTGCCTCGTCCCCCTATGGCTACACCTTC. This gives the protein CASASSPYGYTF. Together with reference TRBV12-5 and TRBJ1-2, the CDR3 gives the full variable domain: DARVTQTPRHKVTEMGQEVTMRCQPILGHNTVFWYRQTMMQGLELLAYFRNRAPLDDSGMPKDRFSAEMPDATLATLKIQPSEPRDSAVYFCASASSPYGYTFGSGTRLTVV.

The chain uses TRBV19 and TRBJ1-2; D is perhaps TRBD1 (5 bases). CDR3 length: 15 residues. V shed 1 base and J shed 4 bases, with 13 bases lying between them. Germline assignment: CDR1 LNHDA and CDR2 SQIVND (reference sequence). The CDR3 loop reads CASSIVRRGLYGYTF. CDR3 DNA sequence: TGTGCCAGTAGTATAGTTCGGAGGGGACTCTATGGCTACACCTTC.

V gene TRBV27 combines with J gene TRBJ2-2; D is uncertain. The CDR3 totals 11 residues. Looked up from germline, CDR1 is MNHEY and CDR2 is SMNVEV (reference sequence). V shed 4 bases and J shed 6 bases, with 3 bases lying between them. The CDR3 DNA sequence: TGTGCCAGCAGTTCCGCCGGGGAGCTGTTTTTT. As protein: CASSSAGELFF.

The rearrangement links TRBV2 to TRBJ1-2; maybe TRBD1 (5 bases). There are 14 residues in the CDR3. V dropped 5 bases and J dropped 8 bases, with 18 bases sitting between them. Germline CDR1 reads SNHLY; CDR2 reads FYNNEI. CDR3 sequence (DNA): TGTGCCAGCAGTCAGGGAGGCTCTAAGTCGGGCTACACCTTC. Translation: CASSQGGSKSGYTF.

The J gene is TRBJ2-7, the V gene TRBV7-2; 9 bases agree with TRBD1. The germline V gene has CDR1 SGHTA and CDR2 FQGNSA. J gave up 2 bases and V 2 bases, and 4 bases lay outside the gene matches. The CDR3 length is 15 residues. The CDR3 protein is CASSLLGTGPYEQYF. The CDR3 nucleotides are TGTGCCAGCAGCTTACTTGGGACAGGGCCCTACGAGCAGTACTTC. Using reference TRBV7-2 and TRBJ2-7 for the parts outside the CDR3, the full variable domain is GAGVSQSPSNKVTEKGKDVELRCDPISGHTALYWYRQSLGQGLEFLIYFQGNSAPDKSGLPSDRFSAERTGGSVSTLTIQRTQQEDSAVYLCASSLLGTGPYEQYFGPGTRLTVT.

The J gene is TRBJ1-1, the V gene TRBV6-5; D not resolved. The ends were cut back, 7 bases at V and 3 bases at J, with 15 bases in the middle. Germline lookup yields CDR1 MNHEY and CDR2 SVGAGI. The CDR3 totals 14 residues. The CDR3 DNA sequence: TGTGCCAGCACCACGGGGAAAAGTGACACTGAAGCTTTCTTT. Translating gives CASTTGKSDTEAFF.

The chain employs TRBV5-4 and TRBJ1-2, with D possibly matching TRBD1 (6 bases). CDR3 length equals 15 residues. The V gene lost 0 bases and the J gene lost 7 bases, with 16 bases spanning the gap. CDR1 and CDR2 from the germline V gene are SGHNT and YYREEE (reference sequence). The CDR3 sequence: CASSLGGRASSGYTF. The CDR3 nucleotides read TGTGCCAGCAGCTTGGGGGGGCGCGCGTCCTCTGGCTACACCTTC.

The chain combines TRBV4-3 with TRBJ2-7; D gene unclear. The germline V gene encodes CDR1 LGHNA and CDR2 YSLEER. CDR3 length equals 16 residues. V was shortened by 4 bases and J by 0 bases, with 16 bases between the two germline ends. This CDR3 is CASSPTGPISSYEQYF. CDR3 sequence (DNA): TGCGCCAGCAGCCCTACGGGTCCCATTAGCTCCTACGAGCAGTACTTC.

The rearrangement joins TRBV5-1 to TRBJ2-4, with 9 bases aligning to TRBD2. The CDR3 extends over 14 amino acids. Germline CDR1 SGHRS, CDR2 YFSETQ. J gave up 6 bases and V 2 bases, and 3 bases lay outside the gene matches. The CDR3 DNA reads as TGCGCCAGCAGCTTTAGCGGGGGAAGAAACATTCAGTACTTC. Protein product: CASSFSGGRNIQYF.

The CDR3 loop reads CASRTGGAMNTGELFF. DNA for the CDR3: TGTGCCAGCAGGACAGGGGGCGCGATGAACACCGGGGAGCTGTTTTTT. The chain is built from TRBV6-6 and TRBJ2-2, with 10 nucleotides matching TRBD1. The V and J ends lost 6 bases and 1 base, in that order; junction bases with no gene match: 5. Per the germline V gene, CDR1 is MNHNY and CDR2 is SVGAGI (reference sequence). CDR3 length: 16 amino acids.

This clone was detected ten times or more. V usage is TRBV7-2 and J usage is TRBJ1-1, with TRBD1 matching over 8 bases. CDR3 length: 15 amino acids. J lost 0 bases, V lost 6 bases, and 6 bases had no gene match. Germline lookup yields CDR1 SGHTA and CDR2 FQGNSA. In DNA, the CDR3 is TGTGCCAGCAGACAGGGGGGGACTCTGAACACTGAAGCTTTCTTT. Encoded protein: CASRQGGTLNTEAFF.

This clone was picked up one time. The rearrangement uses TRBV6-5 and TRBJ1-2; D gene uncertain. The CDR3 spans 13 residues. Trimming removed 6 bases from V and 6 bases from J, with 14 bases in between. CDR1 and CDR2 (germline): MNHEY, SVGAGI. For the CDR3, the DNA is TGTGCCAGCAGCCAGGAGGTCCTCCATGGCTACACCTTC. Encoded protein: CASSQEVLHGYTF.

The chain combines TRBV6-5 with TRBJ2-1, with a tentative D call TRBD1 (5 bases). Trimming cost V 7 bases and J 4 bases, with 14 bases left between them. CDR1 and CDR2 from the germline V gene are MNHEY and SVGAGI. The CDR3 covers 14 residues. The CDR3 is CASTKQGGYNEQFF. DNA of the CDR3: TGTGCCAGCACCAAGCAGGGCGGTTACAATGAGCAGTTCTTC.